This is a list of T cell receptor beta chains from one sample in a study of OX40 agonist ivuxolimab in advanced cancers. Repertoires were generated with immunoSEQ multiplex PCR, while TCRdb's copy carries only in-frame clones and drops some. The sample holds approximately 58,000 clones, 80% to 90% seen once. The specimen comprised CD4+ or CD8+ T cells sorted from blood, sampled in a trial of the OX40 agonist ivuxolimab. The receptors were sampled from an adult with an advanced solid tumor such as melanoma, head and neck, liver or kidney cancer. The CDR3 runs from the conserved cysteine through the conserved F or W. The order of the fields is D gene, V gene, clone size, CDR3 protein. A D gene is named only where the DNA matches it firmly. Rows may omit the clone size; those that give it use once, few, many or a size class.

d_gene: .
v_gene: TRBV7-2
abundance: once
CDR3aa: CASSVRHTYEQYF

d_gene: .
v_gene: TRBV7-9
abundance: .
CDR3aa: CASSQMDSTAGYTF

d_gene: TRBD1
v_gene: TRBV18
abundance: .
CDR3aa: CASSPGQGAPYEQYF

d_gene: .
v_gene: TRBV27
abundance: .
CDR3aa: CASSPRRGNTEAFF

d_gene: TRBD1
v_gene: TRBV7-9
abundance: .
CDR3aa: CASSLDRDREQYF

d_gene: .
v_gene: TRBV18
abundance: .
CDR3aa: CASSSRGYEQYF

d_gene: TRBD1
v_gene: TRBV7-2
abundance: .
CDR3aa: CASSFATGGYIQYF

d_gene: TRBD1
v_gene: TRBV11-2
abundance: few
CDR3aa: CASNVTGGLSNQPQHF

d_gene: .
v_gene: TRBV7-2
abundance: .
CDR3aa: CASSPSVGGAYNQPQHF

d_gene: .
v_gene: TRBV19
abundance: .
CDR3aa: CASNLGRNYNEQFF